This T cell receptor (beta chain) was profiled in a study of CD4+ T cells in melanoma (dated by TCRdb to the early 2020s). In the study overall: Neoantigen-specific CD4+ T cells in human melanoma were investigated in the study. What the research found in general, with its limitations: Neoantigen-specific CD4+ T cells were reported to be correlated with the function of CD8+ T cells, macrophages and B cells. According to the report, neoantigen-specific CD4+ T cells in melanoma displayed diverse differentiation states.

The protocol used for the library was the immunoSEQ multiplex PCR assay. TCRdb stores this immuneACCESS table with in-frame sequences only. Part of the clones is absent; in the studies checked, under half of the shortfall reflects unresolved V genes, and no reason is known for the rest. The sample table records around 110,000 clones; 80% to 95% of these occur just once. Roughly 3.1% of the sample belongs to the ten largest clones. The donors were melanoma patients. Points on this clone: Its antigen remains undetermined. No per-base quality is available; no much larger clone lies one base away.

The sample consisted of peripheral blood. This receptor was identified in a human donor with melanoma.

The CDR3 corresponds to CSAGGGQETQYF. Read as DNA, the sequence is TGCAGCGCTGGAGGGGGACAGGAGACCCAGTACTTC. The chain is encoded by TRBV29-1 joined to TRBJ2-5, and the D gene may be TRBD1, 7 bases matching. V is shortened by 7 bases, J by 5 bases, and the region joining them spans 14 bases. Including cysteine and phenylalanine, the CDR3 has 12 amino acids. Only the CDR3 part of the read is kept: 36 bases, read in frame from the first base. From the germline V gene, CDR1 is SQVTM and CDR2 is ANQGSEA.